This T cell receptor beta chain was observed in a study of spatial heterogeneity in lung cancer. Study-wide background: Alpha-chain detections were consistently fewer than beta-chain detections among the sequences.

The study, taken as a whole, reports: Blood contained ubiquitous expanded tumor TCRs more at resection than at follow-up.

TCRdb reanalysed the 5' RACE reads using MiXCR and keeps one entry per CDR3 protein. The sample lists 20,000 or so distinct CDR3 sequences, 3% to 3.5% seen once, with around 26% in the top ten. The time point here: sample taken at primary tumor resection. The cohort: roughly 72 early-stage, untreated non-small cell lung cancer patients. Unsorted samples of tumor, nontumor lung or frozen PBMC had their whole RNA sequenced. Trimming cost V 4 bases and J 0 bases, with 15 bases left between them. CDR1 is SGHAT, CDR2 FQNNGV, per germline. This CDR3 contains 16 residues. This clonotype showed up just a few times. The antigen is undetermined.

This chain connects TRBV11-2 to TRBJ1-1; D gene ambiguous. Source: PBMCs, taken at surgery. The receptor's source is a female donor with early-stage non-small cell lung cancer. The CDR3 nucleotides are TGTGCCAGCAGCTCCAATCTGGCACCTATGAACACTGAAGCTTTCTTT. As protein: CASSSNLAPMNTEAFF. The full variable domain, rest sourced from reference TRBV11-2 and TRBJ1-1, is EAGVAQSPRYKIIEKRQSVAFWCNPISGHATLYWYQQILGQGPKLLIQFQNNGVVDDSQLPKDRFSAERLKGVDSTLKIQPAKLEDSAVYLCASSSNLAPMNTEAFFGQGTRLTVV.